This TCR beta chain is drawn from a study of cytomegalovirus exposure and HLA in healthy donors. In regard to this clone: Its target is not known.

13 Jbeta primers and 60 Vbeta primers were used for the PCR. Measured with immunoSEQ multiplex PCR; TCRdb has only the in-frame clones, and not every one. This table holds about 120,000 clones, around 68% found once. General observations from the study: Later analysis demonstrated an association between a missense DCLRE1C variant and TCR beta V- and J-gene trimming. A later analysis linked 15,000 to 20,000 TCR beta sequences to HLA alleles at 0.05 false discovery rate. Some TCR beta chains (164 of them) were listed as cytomegalovirus-associated.

The CDR3 has 15 amino acids. This chain joins TRBV21-1 and TRBJ1-5. TRBV21-1 has pseudogene status. The sample comprised PBMCs. This receptor was identified in a man between 35 and 55 years old in good health and CMV-seropositive. CDR3 bases: TGTGCCAGCAGCAAGAGGCCCCGTAATGATCAGCCCCAGCATTTT. Translated, it gives CASSKRPRNDQPQHF.